This paragraph reports one TCR beta chain. TCRdb used MiXCR to reprocess the PCR reads, holding one entry per CDR3 protein. This repertoire shows about 85,000 distinct CDR3 sequences, approximately 52% found once; its top ten account for around 10%. The data are from a study of CDR3 diversity in severe acne. V shed 6 bases and J shed 0 bases, with 11 bases lying between them. This CDR3 has 14 residues. The germline CDR1 and CDR2 sequences are SNHLY and FYNNEI. The V gene is TRBV2, the J gene TRBJ1-2, with D perhaps TRBD1 (5 bases). The sample consisted of blood. The clonotype originates from a male donor in good health, serving as a control. CDR3 amino acids: CASREDISNYGYTF. For the CDR3, the DNA is TGTGCCAGCAGAGAGGACATCTCTAACTATGGCTACACCTTC. Based on the CDR3 plus reference TRBV2 and TRBJ1-2, the full variable domain is EPEVTQTPSHQVTQMGQEVILRCVPISNHLYFYWYRQILGQKVEFLVSFYNNEISEKSEIFDDQFSVERPDGSNFTLKIRSTKLEDSAMYFCASREDISNYGYTFGSGTRLTVV.